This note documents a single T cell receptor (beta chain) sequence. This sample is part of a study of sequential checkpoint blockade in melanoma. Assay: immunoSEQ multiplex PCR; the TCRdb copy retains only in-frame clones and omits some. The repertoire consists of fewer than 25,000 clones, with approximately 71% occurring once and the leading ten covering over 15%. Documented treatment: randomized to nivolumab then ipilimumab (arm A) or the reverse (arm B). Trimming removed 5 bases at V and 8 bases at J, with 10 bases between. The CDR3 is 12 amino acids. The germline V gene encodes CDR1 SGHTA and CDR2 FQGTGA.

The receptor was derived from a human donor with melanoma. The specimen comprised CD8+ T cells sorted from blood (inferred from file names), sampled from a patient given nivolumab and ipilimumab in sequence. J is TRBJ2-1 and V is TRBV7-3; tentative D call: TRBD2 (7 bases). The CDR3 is CASSPGGHEQFF. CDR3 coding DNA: TGTGCCAGCAGCCCGGGGGGCCATGAGCAGTTCTTC. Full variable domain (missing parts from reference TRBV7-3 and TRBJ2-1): GAGVSQTPSNKVTEKGKYVELRCDPISGHTALYWYRQSLGQGPEFLIYFQGTGAADDSGLPNDRFFAVRPEGSVSTLKIQRTERGDSAVYLCASSPGGHEQFFGPGTRLTVL.